Each of the 15 T cell receptor beta chains below was sequenced from the same sample in a study of shared clonotypes between healthy human individuals. Profiled with immunoSEQ multiplex PCR; TCRdb holds only in-frame clones, not every one. This repertoire shows about 960,000 clones, over 75% found once; its top ten account for around 1.5%. Sequencing was performed on memory CD4+ T cells sorted from blood. The subset denotes: CD45RA-negative fraction. Receptors were obtained from a young man in good health.

The V and J genes are TRBV5-1 and TRBJ1-1, with D tentatively TRBD1 (5 bases). The germline V gene encodes CDR1 SGHRS and CDR2 YFSETQ. V was pared by 1 base and J by 4 bases, with 14 bases between. The CDR3 is made up of 15 amino acids. This chain's CDR3 is CASSLRNPGGTEAFF. The CDR3 region has the DNA TGCGCCAGCAGCTTGAGAAATCCCGGGGGCACTGAAGCTTTCTTT.

This chain joins TRBV5-6 and TRBJ2-1; 14 bases agree with TRBD2. In germline, CDR1 is SGHDT, CDR2 YYEEEE. Germline trimming cut 4 bases from V and 3 bases from J; bases unmatched to any gene: 6. This CDR3 has 17 residues. CDR3 residues: CASSGTSGRLDYNEQFF. Here the CDR3 DNA reads TGTGCCAGCAGCGGGACTAGCGGGAGACTCGACTACAATGAGCAGTTCTTC.

V usage is TRBV7-9 and J usage is TRBJ2-4; D assignment may be TRBD1 or TRBD2 (5 bases each). This CDR3 has 14 residues. V was cut by 5 bases and J by 2 bases, with 10 bases left in between. CDR1 and CDR2 from the germline V gene are SEHNR and FQNEAQ (reference sequence). Here the CDR3 reads CASSRGESKNIQYF. Here the CDR3 DNA reads TGTGCCAGCAGCCGAGGGGAATCCAAAAACATTCAGTACTTC.

Note on this clone: A much larger clone lies one base from this, so it may be a read error. The chain carries TRBV5-5 and TRBJ2-7; 8 nucleotides line up with TRBD2. The length of the CDR3 is 13 residues. V dropped 2 bases and J dropped 6; count of bases not matched to a gene: 4. CDR1 SGHKS and CDR2 YYEKEE come from the germline V gene (reference sequence). As DNA, the CDR3 is TGTGCCAGCAGCTTCGGACTAGCCACCGAGCAGTACTTC. Translating it yields CASSFGLATEQYF.

V and J are TRBV6-1 and TRBJ2-2; D gene uncertain. CDR3 size: 16 residues. Looked up from germline, CDR1 is MNHNS and CDR2 is SASEGT. V lost 2 bases and J lost 7, with 17 bases in between. The CDR3: CASSEYRAALGGELFF. CDR3 DNA sequence: TGTGCCAGCAGTGAATATCGGGCAGCCCTTGGCGGGGAGCTGTTTTTT.

This clone appeared a single time. This sequence joins TRBV10-1 and TRBJ2-7, with 7 bases lining up with TRBD2. The V gene's germline CDR1 is WNHNN and CDR2 SYGVQD (reference sequence). Trimming removed 6 bases from V and 2 bases from J; junction bases left unmatched: 7. This CDR3 is 14 amino acids long. The CDR3 DNA sequence: TGCGCCAGCAGCCTAGCGGAGTCCCCCTACGAGCAGTACTTC. As protein: CASSLAESPYEQYF.

The J gene is TRBJ2-2, the V gene TRBV7-9; perhaps TRBD2 as D (5 bases). V dropped 2 bases and J dropped 4 bases, with 8 bases sitting between them. The CDR3 covers 14 residues. From germline, CDR1 is SEHNR and CDR2 FQNEAQ (reference sequence). CDR3 bases: TGTGCCAGCAGCTTATCGGGATCCACCGGGGAGCTGTTTTTT. Residues: CASSLSGSTGELFF.

CDR3 protein: CASSPDGTSLLPGSGAKLFF. For the CDR3, the DNA is TGTGCCAGTAGTCCCGACGGAACGAGCCTCTTACCGGGGAGCGGTGCGAAGCTGTTTTTT. The chain has TRBV19 and TRBJ2-2, with a weak D call TRBD2 (5 bases). Germline-derived CDR1 and CDR2 are LNHDA and SQIVND (reference sequence). The V and J ends lost 5 bases and 12 bases respectively, with 37 bases between them. This CDR3 contains 20 residues.

The CDR3 loop is CASSLSGDITDTQYF. In nucleotides, the CDR3 is TGTGCCAGCAGCCTCTCCGGGGACATCACAGATACGCAGTATTTT. This chain connects TRBV6-5 to TRBJ2-3; TRBD1 might be the D (6 bases). Germline V CDR1 and CDR2: MNHEY, SVGAGI. The CDR3 consists of 15 residues. Trimming removed 6 bases at V and 2 bases at J, with 15 bases between.

This chain connects TRBV6-6 to TRBJ1-5; tentative D call: TRBD1 (6 bases). The CDR3 sequence is 12 residues long. CDR1 is MNHNY and CDR2 is SVGAGI in the germline V gene (reference sequence). V lost 5 bases, J lost 8 bases, and 10 bases lay in between. CDR3 residues: CASSAAGEPQHF. In DNA, the CDR3 is TGTGCCAGCAGTGCTGCAGGGGAGCCCCAGCATTTT.

This chain links TRBV7-9 with TRBJ2-3, with D possibly matching TRBD2 (5 bases). This CDR3 spans 13 amino acids. Looked up from germline, CDR1 is SEHNR and CDR2 is FQNEAQ (reference sequence). The germline V and J ends were trimmed by 6 bases and 4 bases, with 11 bases remaining between them. CDR3 bases: TGTGCCAGCAGGGGAGCTTTCTCAGATACGCAGTATTTT. Translated, it gives CASRGAFSDTQYF.

J is TRBJ2-3 and V is TRBV6-5; TRBD1 matches at 9 bases. Germline V CDR1 and CDR2: MNHEY, SVGAGI. The CDR3 covers 15 residues. J gave up 4 bases and V 1 base, and 3 bases lay outside the gene matches. The CDR3 protein is CASSYWGQGADTQYF. The CDR3 nucleotides read TGTGCCAGCAGTTACTGGGGACAGGGCGCAGATACGCAGTATTTT.

The chain carries TRBV30 and TRBJ2-6; the D is unclear. The CDR3 runs 14 residues. Looked up from germline, CDR1 is GTSNPN and CDR2 is SVGIG (reference sequence). The ends were cut back, 2 bases at V and 3 bases at J, with 8 bases in the middle. The CDR3 region has the DNA TGTGCCTGGAGTCCCCCAAATGGGGCCAACGTCCTGACTTTC. Its protein is CAWSPPNGANVLTF.

In its sample, this clone was seen many times. A much more abundant neighbour one base away suggests this may be a read error. Other DNA sequences within the sample encode an identical CDR3. The genes are TRBV5-1 and TRBJ2-7, with unresolved D. CDR1 and CDR2 (germline): SGHRS, YFSETQ. The ends were cut back, 3 bases at V and 1 base at J, with 2 bases in the middle. The CDR3 sequence is 11 residues long. CDR3 in amino acids: CASSSSYEQYF. The CDR3 nucleotides read TGCGCCAGCAGCTCATCCTACGAGCAGTACTTC.

This chain connects TRBV10-3 to TRBJ2-2; no definite D call. CDR3 size: 13 residues. CDR1 ENHRY and CDR2 SYGVKD come from the germline V gene. V lost 10 bases and J lost 0, with 9 bases in between. As DNA, the CDR3 is TGTGCCACACGGACCGCGAACACCGGGGAGCTGTTTTTT. Residues: CATRTANTGELFF.